This entry lists 7 T cell receptor beta chains sequenced from one sample in a study of cytomegalovirus exposure and HLA in healthy donors. TCRdb's table, derived via immunoSEQ multiplex PCR, lists solely in-frame clones and lacks some. The repertoire includes over 200,000 clones, 90% of them detected once, and more than 0.35% sits in the top ten. Input material: PBMCs. All receptors derive from a woman between 18 and 29 years old in good health and CMV-seronegative.

The chain combines TRBV18 with TRBJ2-6; 7 bases map to TRBD1. The junction had 7 bases not matched to a gene; V was cut back by 2 bases and J by 0 bases. CDR3 length: 18 residues. Germline values: CDR1 KGHSH, CDR2 LQKENI. The CDR3 reads CASSPLSGGFSGANVLTF. The CDR3 nucleotides are TGTGCCAGCTCACCATTGTCAGGGGGTTTCTCTGGGGCCAACGTCCTGACTTTC.

This chain connects TRBV5-6 to TRBJ1-2; 7 bases map to TRBD1. With 3 bases clipped from V and 5 bases from J, the junction kept 7 bases outside the gene matches. Germline V CDR1 and CDR2: SGHDT, YYEEEE. CDR3 length: 14 amino acids. In nucleotides, the CDR3 is TGTGCCAGCAGCTCAACGACAGGGCCTTATGGCTACACCTTC. Amino acid sequence: CASSSTTGPYGYTF.

The J gene is TRBJ2-2, the V gene TRBV5-1, with D maybe TRBD2 (5 bases). The V end lost 2 bases, the J end lost 4 bases, and 12 bases lay between the germline ends. The germline gives CDR1 SGHRS, CDR2 YFSETQ. CDR3 size: 15 residues. CDR3 residues: CASSFVGVGTGELFF. CDR3 coding DNA: TGCGCCAGCAGCTTTGTCGGGGTGGGCACCGGGGAGCTGTTTTTT.

The J gene is TRBJ1-1, the V gene TRBV12-2. TRBV12-2 represents a pseudogene. This CDR3 is 15 amino acids long. Written as DNA, the CDR3 is TGTGCAAGTCGCTCCGAGAGGCGGGGAAACACTGAAGCTTTCTTT. Its translation: CASRSERRGNTEAFF.

The chain joins TRBV6-5 to TRBJ2-2, with D possibly matching TRBD1 (5 bases). Trimming took off 1 base at V and 6 bases at J, with 15 bases between the two ends. CDR3 size: 16 residues. Germline V gives CDR1 MNHEY, CDR2 SVGAGI. Written as DNA, the CDR3 is TGTGCCAGCAGTTACTGGGGCAGGGTTGAATCCGGGGAGCTGTTTTTT. Translated, it gives CASSYWGRVESGELFF.

CDR3 DNA: TGTGCCAGCAATGTTCAGGGACCCCTCCACTTT. This translates into CASNVQGPLHF. J is TRBJ1-6 and V is TRBV28, with D possibly being TRBD1 (5 bases). Germline-derived CDR1 and CDR2 are MDHEN and SYDVKM. The CDR3 length is 11 residues. V lost 7 bases and J lost 12, with 10 bases in between.

CDR3 nucleotide sequence: TGTGCCAGCAGCGTTCTGACAGCCGATGAGCAGTTCTTC. Translating gives CASSVLTADEQFF. The chain recombines TRBV9 with TRBJ2-1; D possibly corresponds to TRBD1 (5 bases). The CDR3 contains 13 residues. The V end was cut by 2 bases, the J end by 8 bases, with 11 bases between. CDR1 is SGDLS, CDR2 YYNGEE, per germline.